This paragraph covers one T cell receptor (beta chain) sequence. This entry is derived from a study of blood T cell repertoires in COVID-19. Study in general: COVID-19 samples from acute and convalescent phases originated in the United States, Italy and Spain. T cells, B-cell-depleted T cells, or PBMCs provided the cDNA or gDNA that served as material.

Trimming cost V 6 bases and J 8 bases, with 14 bases left between them. CDR3 length: 13 residues. In the authors' workflow: It was from reference gene primer amplification that nucleated cell counts were estimated. The table came from immunoSEQ multiplex PCR; TCRdb's copy has only in-frame clones and leaves some out. Clonal size and the V and J genes are those of that table, whereas D and trimming came from the DNA. The table has about 190,000 clones, about 88% seen once. The J gene is TRBJ2-1, the V gene TRBV12-3 or TRBV12-4, with D perhaps matching TRBD1 (6 bases). Material for sequencing was peripheral blood. This clonotype originated in a woman aged 35 to 49 who had recovered from COVID-19. As DNA, the CDR3 is TGTGCCAGCAGCGCAAACAGGGACCATGAGCAGTTCTTC. Its translation: CASSANRDHEQFF.